This TCR beta chain emerged from a study of shared clonotypes between healthy human individuals. Naive CD8 isolation took CD45RO-negative cells positively selected for CCR7 and excluded terminally differentiated effector memory CD45RA+ cells. Trimming removed 2 bases at V and 2 bases at J, with 10 bases between. Germline CDR1 MNHNS, CDR2 SASEGT. The CDR3 spans 14 residues. This table comes from immunoSEQ multiplex PCR, and its TCRdb copy is limited to in-frame clones, with some not included. The table lists over 2 million clones, about 95% of them singletons. The specimen sequenced was naive CD8+ T cells sorted from blood. The source of this sequence is a man aged 18 to 30 in good health. V usage is TRBV6-1 and J usage is TRBJ2-7; D gene unclear. This CDR3 is CASSEQGSPYEQYF. Here the CDR3 DNA reads TGTGCCAGCAGTGAACAAGGGTCCCCCTACGAGCAGTACTTC.